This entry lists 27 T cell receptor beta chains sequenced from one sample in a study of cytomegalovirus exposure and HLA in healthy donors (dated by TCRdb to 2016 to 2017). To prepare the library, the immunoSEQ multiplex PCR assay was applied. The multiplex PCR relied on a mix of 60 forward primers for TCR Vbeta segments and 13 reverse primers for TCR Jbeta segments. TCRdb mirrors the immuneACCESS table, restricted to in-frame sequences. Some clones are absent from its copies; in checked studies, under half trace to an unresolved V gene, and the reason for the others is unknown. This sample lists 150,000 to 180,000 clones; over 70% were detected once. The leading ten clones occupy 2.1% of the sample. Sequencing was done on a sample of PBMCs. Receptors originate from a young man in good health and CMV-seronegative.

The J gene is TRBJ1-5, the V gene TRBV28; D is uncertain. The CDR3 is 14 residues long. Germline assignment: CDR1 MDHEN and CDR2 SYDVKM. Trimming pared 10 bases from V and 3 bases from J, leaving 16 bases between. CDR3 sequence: CATTTESVNQPQHF. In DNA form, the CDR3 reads TGTGCCACCACGACGGAAAGCGTCAATCAGCCCCAGCATTTT.

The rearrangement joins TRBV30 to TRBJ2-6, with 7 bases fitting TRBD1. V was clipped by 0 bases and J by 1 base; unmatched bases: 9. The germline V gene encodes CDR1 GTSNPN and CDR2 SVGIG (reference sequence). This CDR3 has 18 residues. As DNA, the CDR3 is TGTGCCTGGAGTGTACGGGGACAGTGGGGGTCTGGGGCCAACGTCCTGACTTTC. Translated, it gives CAWSVRGQWGSGANVLTF.

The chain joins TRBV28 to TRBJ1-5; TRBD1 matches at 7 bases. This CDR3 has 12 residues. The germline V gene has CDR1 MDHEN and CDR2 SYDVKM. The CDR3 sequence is CTGGQTNQPQHF. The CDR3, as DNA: TGTACCGGGGGACAGACCAATCAGCCCCAGCATTTT.

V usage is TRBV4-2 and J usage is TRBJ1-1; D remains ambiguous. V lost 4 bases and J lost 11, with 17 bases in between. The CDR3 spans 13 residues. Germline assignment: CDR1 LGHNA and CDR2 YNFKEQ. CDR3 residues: CASSLYSVQLAFF. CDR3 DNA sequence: TGTGCCAGCAGCCTTTATTCCGTACAGCTCGCTTTCTTT.

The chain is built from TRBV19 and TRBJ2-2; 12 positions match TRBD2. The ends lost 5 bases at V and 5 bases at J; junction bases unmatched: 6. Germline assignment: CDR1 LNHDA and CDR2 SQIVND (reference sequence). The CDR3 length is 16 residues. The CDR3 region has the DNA TGTGCCAGTAGTGCCACTAGCGGGGGGTGGACCGGGGAGCTGTTTTTT. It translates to CASSATSGGWTGELFF.

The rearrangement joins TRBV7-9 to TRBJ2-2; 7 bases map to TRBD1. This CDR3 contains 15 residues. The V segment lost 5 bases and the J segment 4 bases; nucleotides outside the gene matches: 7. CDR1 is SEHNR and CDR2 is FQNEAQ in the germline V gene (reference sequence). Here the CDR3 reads CASSPTGTVTGELFF. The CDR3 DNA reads TGTGCCAGCAGCCCAACCGGGACAGTCACCGGGGAGCTGTTTTTT.

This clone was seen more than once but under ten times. The CDR3 DNA reads TGTGCCTGGAGTCCACCGACAGTCTTCACCTACGAGCAGTACTTC. It is translated as CAWSPPTVFTYEQYF. This chain uses TRBV30 with TRBJ2-7; possible D gene TRBD1, 5 bases. V was clipped by 2 bases and J by 2 bases, with 16 bases between them. CDR3 length equals 15 residues. Per the germline V gene, CDR1 is GTSNPN and CDR2 is SVGIG (reference sequence).

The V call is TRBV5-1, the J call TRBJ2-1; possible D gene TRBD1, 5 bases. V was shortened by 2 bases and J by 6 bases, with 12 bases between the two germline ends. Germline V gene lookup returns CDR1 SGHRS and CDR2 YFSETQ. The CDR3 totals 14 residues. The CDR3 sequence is CASSFAQGSNEQFF. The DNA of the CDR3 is TGCGCCAGCAGCTTCGCCCAGGGTTCCAATGAGCAGTTCTTC.

The CDR3 DNA sequence: TGTGCCAGCAGCTTAGAGTATGAAAGCGGGGGGTACGAGCAGTACTTC. This encodes CASSLEYESGGYEQYF. This chain joins TRBV7-8 and TRBJ2-7; 9 bases match TRBD2. CDR1 and CDR2 (germline): SGHVS, FQNEAQ. V was pared by 1 base and J by 4 bases, with 8 bases of the junction left unmatched. The CDR3 runs to 16 residues.

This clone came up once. The CDR3 reads CSVEAGGPNYGYTF. Written as DNA, the CDR3 is TGCAGCGTTGAGGCAGGGGGCCCAAACTATGGCTACACCTTC. This chain joins TRBV29-1 and TRBJ1-2; 8 bases map to TRBD1. The CDR3 consists of 14 residues. CDR1 and CDR2 from the germline V gene are SQVTM and ANQGSEA. V was pared by 3 bases and J by 2 bases, with 5 bases of the junction left unmatched. Based on the CDR3 plus reference TRBV29-1 and TRBJ1-2, the full variable domain is SAVISQKPSRDICQRGTSLTIQCQVDSQVTMMFWYRQQPGQSLTLIATANQGSEATYESGFVIDKFPISRPNLTFSTLTVSNMSPEDSSIYLCSVEAGGPNYGYTFGSGTRLTVV.

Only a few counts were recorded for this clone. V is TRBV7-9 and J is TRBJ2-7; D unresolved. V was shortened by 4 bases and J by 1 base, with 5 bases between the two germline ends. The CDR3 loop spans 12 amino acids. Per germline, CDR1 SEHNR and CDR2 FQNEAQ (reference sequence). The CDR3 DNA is TGTGCCAGCAGCTCCACTTCCTACGAGCAGTACTTC. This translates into CASSSTSYEQYF.

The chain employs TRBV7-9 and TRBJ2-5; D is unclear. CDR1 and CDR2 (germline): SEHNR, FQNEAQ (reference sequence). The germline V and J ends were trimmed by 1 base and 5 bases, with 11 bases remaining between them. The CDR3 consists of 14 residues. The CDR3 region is CASSLGPEMETQYF. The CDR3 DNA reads TGTGCCAGCAGCTTAGGGCCGGAGATGGAGACCCAGTACTTC.

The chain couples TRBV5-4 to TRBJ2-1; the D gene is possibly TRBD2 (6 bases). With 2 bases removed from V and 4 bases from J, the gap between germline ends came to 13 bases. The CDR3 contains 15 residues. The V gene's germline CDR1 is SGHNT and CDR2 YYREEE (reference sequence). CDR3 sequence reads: CASSFGGSSYNEQFF. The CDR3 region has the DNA TGTGCCAGCAGCTTCGGGGGTAGTTCTTACAATGAGCAGTTCTTC.

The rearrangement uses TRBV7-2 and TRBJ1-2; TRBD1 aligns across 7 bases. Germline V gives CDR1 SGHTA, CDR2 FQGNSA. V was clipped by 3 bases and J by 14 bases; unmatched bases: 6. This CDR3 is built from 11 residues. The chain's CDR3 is CASSLGTDSTF. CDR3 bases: TGTGCCAGCAGCTTGGGGACAGACAGTACCTTC.

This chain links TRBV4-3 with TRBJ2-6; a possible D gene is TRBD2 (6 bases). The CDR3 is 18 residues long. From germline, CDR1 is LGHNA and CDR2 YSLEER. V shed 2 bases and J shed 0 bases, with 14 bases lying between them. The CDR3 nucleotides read TGCGCCAGCAGCCAAAGTCTCGGGGGTAGCTCTGGGGCCAACGTCCTGACTTTC. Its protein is CASSQSLGGSSGANVLTF.

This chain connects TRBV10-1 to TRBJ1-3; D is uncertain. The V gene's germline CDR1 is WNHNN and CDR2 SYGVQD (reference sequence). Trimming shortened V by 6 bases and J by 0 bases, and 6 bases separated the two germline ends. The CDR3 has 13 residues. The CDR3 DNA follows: TGCGCCAGCAGGAGAGCCTCTGGAAACACCATATATTTT. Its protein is CASRRASGNTIYF.

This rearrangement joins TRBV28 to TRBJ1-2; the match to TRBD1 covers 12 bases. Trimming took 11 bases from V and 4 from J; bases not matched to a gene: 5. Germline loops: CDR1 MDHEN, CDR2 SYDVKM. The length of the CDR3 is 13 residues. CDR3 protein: CAVGTGGRYGYTF. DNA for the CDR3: TGTGCCGTTGGGACAGGGGGCCGCTATGGCTACACCTTC.

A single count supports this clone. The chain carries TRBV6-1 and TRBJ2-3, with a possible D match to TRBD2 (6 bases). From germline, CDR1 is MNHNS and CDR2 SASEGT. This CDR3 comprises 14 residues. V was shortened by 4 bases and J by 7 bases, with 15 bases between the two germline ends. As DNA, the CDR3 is TGTGCCAGCAGTGGGATCGGGACTCCACATACGCAGTATTTT. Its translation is CASSGIGTPHTQYF.

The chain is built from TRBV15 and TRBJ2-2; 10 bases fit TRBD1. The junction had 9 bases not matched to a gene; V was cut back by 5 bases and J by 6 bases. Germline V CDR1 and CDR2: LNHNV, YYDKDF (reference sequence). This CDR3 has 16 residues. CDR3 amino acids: CATSSLRGQGSGELFF. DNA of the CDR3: TGTGCCACCAGCTCTCTTCGGGGACAGGGGTCCGGGGAGCTGTTTTTT.

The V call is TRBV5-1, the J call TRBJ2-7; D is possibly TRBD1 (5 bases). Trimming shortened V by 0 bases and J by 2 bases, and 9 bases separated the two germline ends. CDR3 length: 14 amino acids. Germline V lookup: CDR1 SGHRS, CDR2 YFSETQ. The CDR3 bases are TGCGCCAGCAGCTTGGATCAGACAGCCTACGAGCAGTACTTC. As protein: CASSLDQTAYEQYF.

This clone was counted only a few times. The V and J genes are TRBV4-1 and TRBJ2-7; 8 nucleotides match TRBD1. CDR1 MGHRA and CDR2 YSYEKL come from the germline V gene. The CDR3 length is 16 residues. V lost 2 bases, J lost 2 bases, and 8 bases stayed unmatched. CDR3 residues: CASSQRQGFGTYEQYF. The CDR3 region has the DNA TGCGCCAGCAGCCAACGACAGGGGTTCGGGACCTACGAGCAGTACTTC.

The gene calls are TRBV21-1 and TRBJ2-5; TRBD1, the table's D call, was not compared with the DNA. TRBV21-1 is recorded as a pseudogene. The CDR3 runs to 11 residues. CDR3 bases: TGTGCCAGAGACAGCCAAGAGACCCAGTACTTC. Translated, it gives CARDSQETQYF.

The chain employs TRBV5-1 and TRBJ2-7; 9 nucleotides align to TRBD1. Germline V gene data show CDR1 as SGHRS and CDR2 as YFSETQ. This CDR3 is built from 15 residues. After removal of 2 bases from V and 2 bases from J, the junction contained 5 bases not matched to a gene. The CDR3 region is CASSLGQGIAYEQYF. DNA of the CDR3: TGCGCCAGCAGCTTAGGACAGGGGATCGCCTACGAGCAGTACTTC.

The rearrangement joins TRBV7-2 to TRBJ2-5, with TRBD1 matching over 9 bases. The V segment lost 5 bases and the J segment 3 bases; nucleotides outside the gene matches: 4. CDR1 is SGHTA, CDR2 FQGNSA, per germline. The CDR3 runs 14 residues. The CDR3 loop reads CASSVRDREETQYF. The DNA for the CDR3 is TGTGCCAGCAGCGTCCGGGACAGGGAAGAGACCCAGTACTTC.

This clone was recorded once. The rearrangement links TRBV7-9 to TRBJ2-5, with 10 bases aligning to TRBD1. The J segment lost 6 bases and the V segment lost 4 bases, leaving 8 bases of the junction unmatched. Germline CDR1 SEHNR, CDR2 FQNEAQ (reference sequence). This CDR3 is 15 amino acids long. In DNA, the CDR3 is TGTGCCAGCAGCTATTCCGGGACAGGGGTTCAGACCCAGTACTTC. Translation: CASSYSGTGVQTQYF.

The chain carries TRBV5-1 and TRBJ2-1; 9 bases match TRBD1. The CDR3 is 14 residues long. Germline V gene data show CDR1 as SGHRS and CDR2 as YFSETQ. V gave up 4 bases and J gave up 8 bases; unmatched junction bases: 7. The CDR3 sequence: CASSTDRGGDEQFF. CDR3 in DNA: TGCGCCAGCAGCACGGACAGGGGAGGAGATGAGCAGTTCTTC.

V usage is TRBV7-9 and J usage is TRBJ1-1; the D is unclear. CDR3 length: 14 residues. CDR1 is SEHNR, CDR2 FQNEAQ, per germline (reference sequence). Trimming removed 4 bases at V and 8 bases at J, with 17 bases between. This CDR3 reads CASSSRGGPLEAFF. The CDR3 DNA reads TGTGCCAGCAGCTCCCGAGGTGGCCCGTTGGAAGCTTTCTTT.